A selection of T cell receptor beta chains follows, all from one sample in a study of cytomegalovirus exposure and HLA in healthy donors. Sequencing used immunoSEQ multiplex PCR; TCRdb keeps in-frame clones, though not all of them. The sample records about 120,000 clones, 60% to 80% being singletons. The sequencing sample was made of PBMCs. All receptors derive from a woman between 45 and 65 years old in good health and CMV-seronegative. Both conserved end residues are part of each CDR3. D genes are given only for firm matches. Size values are once, few and many counts, or a class for expanded clones, and some rows have none.

V	size	D	J	CDR3	DNA
TRBV29-1	.	TRBD2	TRBJ2-1	CSVDVAGAYNEQFF	TGCAGCGTTGATGTAGCGGGAGCGTACAATGAGCAGTTCTTC
TRBV6-6	.	TRBD2	TRBJ2-7	CASSPGTTYEQYF	TGTGCCAGCAGCCCCGGGACTACCTACGAGCAGTACTTC
TRBV4-2	.	.	TRBJ1-3	CASSQVVRGIAGNTIYF	TGTGCCAGCAGCCAAGTGGTACGAGGGATCGCTGGAAACACCATATATTTT
TRBV25-1	.	.	TRBJ2-7	CASSGRQASYEQYF	TGTGCCAGCAGTGGAAGACAGGCCTCCTACGAGCAGTACTTC
TRBV4-2	.	.	TRBJ1-2	CASSQPQTALYGYTF	TGTGCCAGCAGCCAACCACAGACGGCGCTCTATGGCTACACCTTC
TRBV5-4	.	TRBD2	TRBJ2-1	CASSLGGGRGEWNEQFF	TGTGCCAGCAGCTTGGGTGGCGGGAGGGGGGAGTGGAATGAGCAGTTCTTC
TRBV23-1	.	TRBD2	TRBJ2-5	CATLAGPNGETQYF	TGCGCCACCTTAGCGGGACCCAACGGGGAGACCCAGTACTTC
TRBV7-9	few	TRBD1	TRBJ2-3	CASSSRSVRQGGTQYF	TGTGCCAGCAGCTCCAGGAGTGTGAGACAGGGGGGCACGCAGTATTTT
TRBV13	.	.	TRBJ2-7	CASSLGGGRGSYEQYF	TGTGCCAGCAGCTTAGGGGGTGGCCGGGGAAGCTACGAGCAGTACTTC
TRBV28	.	TRBD1	TRBJ2-7	CASSLIFGQGNPLLRGEQYF	TGTGCCAGCAGTTTAATTTTCGGACAGGGAAACCCCCTCCTGAGGGGCGAGCAGTACTTC
TRBV27	.	TRBD1	TRBJ2-3	CASSEQGASSTDTQYF	TGTGCCAGCAGTGAACAGGGGGCTTCGAGCACAGATACGCAGTATTTT
TRBV2	.	TRBD1	TRBJ2-5	CASSENTGDKTQYF	TGTGCCAGCAGTGAAAACACAGGGGACAAGACCCAGTACTTC
TRBV9	few	.	TRBJ2-2	CASSPRGGDTGELFF	TGTGCCAGCAGCCCCCGTGGGGGCGACACCGGGGAGCTGTTTTTT
TRBV20-1	.	.	TRBJ2-7	CSARSDSGQYF	TGCAGTGCTAGGTCGGACAGTGGGCAGTACTTC
TRBV7-9	.	TRBD2	TRBJ2-3	CASSELLADEGDTQYF	TGTGCCAGCAGCGAACTACTAGCGGACGAAGGAGATACGCAGTATTTT
TRBV19	.	TRBD1	TRBJ1-6	CASSIPTGNSPLHF	TGTGCCAGTAGTATTCCGACAGGGAATTCACCCCTCCACTTT
TRBV28	.	.	TRBJ2-7	CASSSGTTHYEQYF	TGTGCCAGCAGTTCGGGGACAACCCACTACGAGCAGTACTTC
TRBV28	.	.	TRBJ1-6	CASSPLVRSPLHF	TGTGCCAGCAGTCCCCTTGTCCGTTCACCCCTCCACTTT
TRBV28	.	.	TRBJ1-3	CASSLQGNTIYF	TGTGCCAGCAGTTTGCAGGGAAACACCATATATTTT
TRBV15	.	.	TRBJ2-1	CATSRDLTTDEQFF	TGTGCCACCAGCAGAGATCTGACTACCGATGAGCAGTTCTTC
TRBV30	.	.	TRBJ2-1	CAWIKGGGDNEQFF	TGTGCCTGGATCAAAGGGGGGGGAGACAATGAGCAGTTCTTC
TRBV4-2	.	TRBD1	TRBJ1-2	CASRRPGTGNDGYTF	TGTGCCAGCAGGCGCCCCGGGACAGGGAACGATGGCTACACCTTC
TRBV15	.	.	TRBJ2-1	CATSHRDKYNEQFF	TGTGCCACCAGCCACCGGGACAAGTACAATGAGCAGTTCTTC
TRBV4-2	once	.	TRBJ2-5	CASSQQPQAGTQATQYF	TGTGCCAGCAGCCAACAACCCCAGGCCGGGACTCAAGCGACCCAGTACTTC
TRBV30	.	.	TRBJ1-3	CAWSVESFGGNTIYF	TGTGCCTGGAGTGTGGAGTCATTCGGGGGAAACACCATATATTTT
TRBV19	.	TRBD1	TRBJ1-4	CATRDRGPSKLFF	TGTGCCACCAGGGACAGGGGGCCGTCAAAACTGTTTTTT
TRBV27	few	TRBD1	TRBJ2-7	CASSLGTGYEQYF	TGTGCCAGCAGTTTAGGGACAGGGTACGAGCAGTACTTC
TRBV6-1	.	TRBD1	TRBJ2-6	CASGGQGTGANVLTF	TGTGCCAGCGGGGGACAGGGGACTGGGGCCAACGTCCTGACTTTC
TRBV1	.	.	TRBJ1-2	CTSSQCGDYGYTF	TGCACCAGCAGCCAATGCGGCGACTATGGCTACACCTTC
TRBV30	.	TRBD1	TRBJ1-1	CAWSVGDSNMNTEAFF	TGTGCCTGGAGTGTGGGGGACAGCAACATGAACACTGAAGCTTTCTTT
TRBV7-3	.	.	TRBJ2-5	CASSAGTADEETQYF	TGTGCCAGCAGCGCGGGGACAGCCGACGAAGAGACCCAGTACTTC
TRBV7-8	.	TRBD1	TRBJ1-2	CASSFGTGATNYGYTF	TGTGCCAGCAGCTTCGGGACAGGGGCCACTAACTATGGCTACACCTTC
TRBV15	few	.	TRBJ2-3	CATTPLVTLTDTQYF	TGTGCCACCACCCCTCTAGTGACCCTCACAGATACGCAGTATTTT
TRBV6-1	once	.	TRBJ2-4	CATRIAPKNIQYF	TGTGCCACCAGAATAGCCCCCAAAAACATTCAGTACTTC
TRBV6-6	.	TRBD2	TRBJ2-7	CASSYSPAGAPRQYF	TGTGCCAGCAGTTACTCTCCAGCGGGAGCTCCCCGCCAATACTTC
TRBV6-5	.	TRBD2	TRBJ2-1	CASSSGLAGVVEFF	TGTGCCAGCAGTTCGGGACTAGCGGGAGTCGTGGAGTTCTTC
TRBV15	.	TRBD2	TRBJ2-1	CATGGRDKGDEQFF	TGTGCCACCGGCGGGAGGGACAAGGGGGATGAGCAGTTCTTC
TRBV6-1	.	TRBD2	TRBJ2-7	CASSQSSGRAREQYF	TGTGCCAGCAGCCAAAGTAGCGGGAGGGCAAGAGAGCAGTACTTC
TRBV6-6	.	TRBD1	TRBJ1-5	CASRNRGQSNQPQHF	TGTGCCAGCAGGAACAGGGGTCAAAGCAATCAGCCCCAGCATTTT
TRBV25-1	.	.	TRBJ2-1	CASSEWSDNEQFF	TGTGCCAGCAGTGAATGGTCAGACAATGAGCAGTTCTTC
TRBV19	.	.	TRBJ1-4	CASSIRGGNEKLFF	TGTGCCAGTAGTATAAGGGGTGGTAATGAAAAACTGTTTTTT
TRBV30	.	TRBD2	TRBJ2-3	CAWSVASGRSDTQYF	TGTGCCTGGAGTGTAGCTAGCGGGAGATCAGATACGCAGTATTTT
TRBV30	.	.	TRBJ2-1	CAGAIRDEQFF	TGTGCCGGGGCTATACGTGATGAGCAGTTCTTC
TRBV20-1	.	.	TRBJ2-1	CSAVHRDEQFF	TGCAGTGCCGTCCACCGGGATGAGCAGTTCTTC
TRBV27	.	.	TRBJ2-7	CASSSGVEQYF	TGTGCCAGCAGCTCAGGGGTGGAGCAGTACTTC
TRBV27	.	TRBD2	TRBJ2-7	CASSLSSGGTYEQYF	TGTGCCAGCAGTCTGTCTAGCGGGGGGACCTACGAGCAGTACTTC
TRBV7-6	once	TRBD1	TRBJ1-1	CASSFSILATGRNEAFF	TGTGCCAGCAGCTTTTCTATTCTCGCGACAGGGAGAAATGAAGCTTTCTTT
TRBV6-6	.	TRBD2	TRBJ2-2	CASGTSGRRSTGELFF	TGTGCCAGCGGAACTAGCGGGAGGCGAAGCACCGGGGAGCTGTTTTTT
TRBV7-9	.	TRBD2	TRBJ2-5	CASSLIAGRWETQYF	TGTGCCAGCAGCTTGATAGCGGGAAGATGGGAGACCCAGTACTTC
TRBV4-3	once	.	TRBJ1-4	CASSQIRGEKLFF	TGCGCCAGCAGCCAAATACGAGGCGAAAAACTGTTTTTT
TRBV5-6	.	.	TRBJ2-5	CASSGVAGTPQETQYF	TGTGCCAGCAGCGGTGTGGCGGGAACCCCGCAAGAGACCCAGTACTTC
TRBV18	.	.	TRBJ1-1	CASSPPQNTEAFF	TGTGCCAGCTCACCACCACAGAACACTGAAGCTTTCTTT
TRBV7-2	.	.	TRBJ2-2	CASSTRTLNTGELFF	TGTGCCAGCAGCACCCGGACTTTGAACACCGGGGAGCTGTTTTTT
TRBV4-3	few	.	TRBJ1-2	CASSQGAPNYGYTF	TGCGCCAGCAGCCAGGGGGCACCTAACTATGGCTACACCTTC
TRBV2	.	.	TRBJ2-1	CASSEASDSYNEQFF	TGTGCCAGCAGTGAAGCGTCGGACAGTTACAATGAGCAGTTCTTC
TRBV9	.	TRBD2	TRBJ2-1	CASSVDFGLADYNEQFF	TGTGCCAGCAGCGTAGACTTCGGACTAGCGGACTACAATGAGCAGTTCTTC
TRBV28	.	.	TRBJ2-7	CASSSRVEQYF	TGTGCCAGCAGTTCGAGGGTCGAGCAGTACTTC
TRBV13	few	TRBD2	TRBJ2-1	CASRNYSSGSYNEQFF	TGTGCCAGCAGAAATTATTCTAGCGGCTCCTACAATGAGCAGTTCTTC
TRBV27	.	.	TRBJ2-5	CASRYLGANQETQYF	TGTGCCAGCAGGTATCTGGGGGCTAACCAAGAGACCCAGTACTTC